These 17 T cell receptor beta chains were all obtained from the same sample, sequenced in a study of a mutant IDH1 vaccine in newly diagnosed glioma (dated by TCRdb to the early 2020s). No antigen is known for these receptors. Receptors were amplified or captured by the immunoSEQ multiplex PCR assay. This immuneACCESS table, as held by TCRdb, lists in-frame sequences with V and J called but not all clones. Of the missing ones, under half trace to an unresolved V gene in checked studies; the others have no known cause. This sample is represented by 35,000 to 55,000 clones; less than 85% of them were singletons. In total, the top ten clones hold approximately 2.5% of the sample. The label giving this sample's time point can be read as: week 23, last vaccination. A 20-mer mutant IDH1 peptide at 300 micrograms in Montanide made up each vaccine dose, which was injected subcutaneously together with topical imiquimod.

The sequenced sample was PBMCs, obtained from a glioma patient whose treatment included an IDH1 peptide vaccine. The receptors here all came from a woman younger than 35 with glioma. Some clones in this sample may be carry-over from other donors' samples.

The V gene is TRBV7-2, the J gene TRBJ1-2, with D possibly being TRBD1 (5 bases). CDR3 length: 13 residues. Trimming removed 4 bases from V and 4 bases from J, with 10 bases in between. The germline V gene has CDR1 SGHTA and CDR2 FQGNSA. This CDR3 is CASSWGRLYGYTF. DNA of the CDR3: TGTGCCAGCAGCTGGGGCAGACTCTATGGCTACACCTTC. The full variable domain, with the rest looked up from reference TRBV7-2 and TRBJ1-2, is GAGVSQSPSNKVTEKGKDVELRCDPISGHTALYWYRQSLGQGLEFLIYFQGNSAPDKSGLPSDRFSAERTGGSVSTLTIQRTQQEDSAVYLCASSWGRLYGYTFGSGTRLTVV.

V usage is TRBV9 and J usage is TRBJ1-4; D remains unclear. V was shortened by 3 bases and J by 8 bases, with 20 bases between the two germline ends. This CDR3 has 16 amino acids. Germline loops: CDR1 SGDLS, CDR2 YYNGEE. The CDR3 loop is CASSGPAKGGREKLFF. The CDR3 bases are TGTGCCAGCAGCGGGCCTGCCAAGGGCGGGAGGGAAAAACTGTTTTTT.

This rearrangement joins TRBV27 to TRBJ1-3; D remains unclear. Per germline, CDR1 MNHEY and CDR2 SMNVEV (reference sequence). This CDR3 spans 16 amino acids. V shed 4 bases and J shed 0 bases, with 13 bases lying between them. For the CDR3, the DNA is TGTGCCAGCAGTTACACCCCCCCATCCTCTGGAAACACCATATATTTT. Amino acid sequence: CASSYTPPSSGNTIYF.

The chain employs TRBV10-3 and TRBJ2-6; D ambiguous. Looked up from germline, CDR1 is ENHRY and CDR2 is SYGVKD. This CDR3 spans 15 amino acids. Trimming stripped 7 bases from V and 0 bases from J, with 10 bases between. This chain's CDR3 is CAITGTSSGANVLTF. Written as DNA, the CDR3 is TGTGCCATCACTGGCACCTCCTCTGGGGCCAACGTCCTGACTTTC.

The rearrangement uses TRBV4-1 and TRBJ2-2, with 7 positions matching TRBD2. CDR1 and CDR2 from the germline V gene are MGHRA and YSYEKL. The CDR3 is 18 amino acids. After removal of 0 bases from V and 6 bases from J, the junction contained 13 bases not matched to a gene. As DNA, the CDR3 is TGCGCCAGCAGCCAAGATCTGGCGGGGGTAGTTTTTGCCGGGGAGCTGTTTTTT. This gives the protein CASSQDLAGVVFAGELFF.

The chain recombines TRBV7-9 with TRBJ2-1, with 11 bases identical to TRBD2. Germline trimming cut 1 base from V and 5 bases from J; bases unmatched to any gene: 1. This CDR3 spans 15 amino acids. Germline CDR1 and CDR2: SEHNR and FQNEAQ (reference sequence). The CDR3 DNA reads as TGTGCCAGCAGCTTAGAACTAGCGGGAGACAATGAGCAGTTCTTC. Its translation: CASSLELAGDNEQFF.

The genes are TRBV23-1 and TRBJ2-7; no clear D. TRBV23-1 is given ORF status, its function remaining uncertain. The ends were cut back, 10 bases at V and 5 bases at J, with 15 bases in the middle. The CDR3 consists of 12 residues. In nucleotides, the CDR3 is TGCGCCAATTGCCGCCGATGGGACGAGCAGTACTTC. Its translation is CANCRRWDEQYF.

This chain joins TRBV2 and TRBJ2-2; tentatively, D is TRBD1 (6 bases). The CDR3 loop spans 16 amino acids. The V and J ends lost 2 bases and 2 bases respectively, with 12 bases between them. Per germline, CDR1 SNHLY and CDR2 FYNNEI. CDR3 DNA: TGTGCCAGCAGTGAACTACAGGGTGTCAACACCGGGGAGCTGTTTTTT. Its protein is CASSELQGVNTGELFF.

This rearrangement joins TRBV6-4 to TRBJ2-1; D call uncertain. Deletions cut 2 bases from V and 5 bases from J, with 7 bases between. Germline values: CDR1 MRHNA, CDR2 SNTAGT. CDR3 length: 13 amino acids. The CDR3 DNA reads TGTGCCAGCAGTGACGGAGCAAACAATGAGCAGTTCTTC. Translating it yields CASSDGANNEQFF.

V is TRBV11-3 and J is TRBJ1-1; D remains unclear. The germline V and J ends were trimmed by 0 bases and 0 bases, with 5 bases remaining between them. Germline CDR1 and CDR2: SGHNT and YENEEA. The CDR3 totals 14 residues. In DNA, the CDR3 is TGTGCCAGCAGCTTAGAAGGGATGAACACTGAAGCTTTCTTT. Translating it yields CASSLEGMNTEAFF.

This sequence joins TRBV29-1 and TRBJ2-2; D is possibly TRBD1 (6 bases). Germline CDR1 and CDR2: SQVTM and ANQGSEA. Trimming left V 7 bases short and J 4 bases short, with 13 bases between. The CDR3 loop spans 13 amino acids. The chain's CDR3 is CSGGAGVTGELFF. In DNA form, the CDR3 reads TGCAGCGGGGGAGCAGGGGTCACCGGGGAGCTGTTTTTT.

The chain has TRBV5-6 and TRBJ1-6; TRBD1 matches at 7 bases. The length of the CDR3 is 14 residues. CDR1 is SGHDT, CDR2 YYEEEE, per germline. After removal of 6 bases from V and 9 bases from J, the junction contained 9 bases not matched to a gene. CDR3 in DNA: TGTGCCAGCACCCCGGGACAGTTGGTTTCACCCCTCCACTTT. It encodes CASTPGQLVSPLHF.

The rearrangement uses TRBV27 and TRBJ1-4, with unresolved D. Germline CDR1 reads MNHEY; CDR2 reads SMNVEV (reference sequence). The CDR3 consists of 14 residues. Trimming removed 3 bases from V and 4 bases from J, with 9 bases in between. The CDR3 region has the DNA TGTGCCAGCAGTTTTCGCGGACTTAATGAAAAACTGTTTTTT. Its protein is CASSFRGLNEKLFF.

V and J are TRBV12-5 and TRBJ2-1, with 9 bases aligning to TRBD1. The germline V gene encodes CDR1 LGHNT and CDR2 FRNRAP. CDR3 length: 15 residues. The V segment lost 3 bases and the J segment 7 bases; nucleotides outside the gene matches: 7. CDR3 sequence reads: CASGFGTGSSNEQFF. The CDR3 coding sequence is TGTGCTAGTGGTTTCGGGACAGGGAGCAGTAATGAGCAGTTCTTC.

The chain uses TRBV25-1 and TRBJ2-2; D not resolved. The V gene lost 4 bases and the J gene lost 1 base, with 13 bases spanning the gap. The CDR3 covers 16 residues. Germline lookup yields CDR1 MGHDK and CDR2 SYGVNS. The CDR3: CASSAYGSRNTGELFF. DNA for the CDR3: TGTGCCAGCAGTGCTTACGGTAGCAGGAACACCGGGGAGCTGTTTTTT.

This chain links TRBV6-1 with TRBJ2-7; D unclear. Trimming pared 3 bases from V and 2 bases from J, leaving 11 bases between. Per germline, CDR1 MNHNS and CDR2 SASEGT. This CDR3 is 14 amino acids long. CDR3 sequence: CASSEAGLAYEQYF. In DNA form, the CDR3 reads TGTGCCAGCAGTGAGGCCGGTCTGGCCTACGAGCAGTACTTC.

This rearrangement joins TRBV5-1 to TRBJ1-6; TRBD1 matches at 8 bases. This CDR3 has 17 residues. V dropped 0 bases and J dropped 6; count of bases not matched to a gene: 8. Germline V gene lookup returns CDR1 SGHRS and CDR2 YFSETQ. CDR3 residues: CASSLALKTGVNSPLHF. The DNA of the CDR3 is TGCGCCAGCAGCTTGGCCCTGAAGACAGGGGTTAATTCACCCCTCCACTTT.